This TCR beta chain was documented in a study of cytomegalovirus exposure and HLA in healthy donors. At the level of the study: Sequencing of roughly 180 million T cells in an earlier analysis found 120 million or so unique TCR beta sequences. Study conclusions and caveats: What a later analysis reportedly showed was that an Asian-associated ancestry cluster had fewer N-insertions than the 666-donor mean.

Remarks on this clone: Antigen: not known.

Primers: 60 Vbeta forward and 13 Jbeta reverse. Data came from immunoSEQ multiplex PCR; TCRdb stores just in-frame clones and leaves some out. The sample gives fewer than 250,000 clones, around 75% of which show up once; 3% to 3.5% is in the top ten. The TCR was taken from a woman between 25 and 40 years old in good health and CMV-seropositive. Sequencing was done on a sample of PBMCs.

The CDR3 DNA sequence: TGTGCCAGTAGTATGGGATCCGGGAGCTCCTACGAGCAGTACTTC. Amino acids: CASSMGSGSSYEQYF. The chain has TRBV19 and TRBJ2-7, with D possibly TRBD2 on 6 matching bases. Trimming pared 3 bases from V and 0 bases from J, leaving 12 bases between. This CDR3 comprises 15 residues. Germline CDR1 LNHDA, CDR2 SQIVND (reference sequence).